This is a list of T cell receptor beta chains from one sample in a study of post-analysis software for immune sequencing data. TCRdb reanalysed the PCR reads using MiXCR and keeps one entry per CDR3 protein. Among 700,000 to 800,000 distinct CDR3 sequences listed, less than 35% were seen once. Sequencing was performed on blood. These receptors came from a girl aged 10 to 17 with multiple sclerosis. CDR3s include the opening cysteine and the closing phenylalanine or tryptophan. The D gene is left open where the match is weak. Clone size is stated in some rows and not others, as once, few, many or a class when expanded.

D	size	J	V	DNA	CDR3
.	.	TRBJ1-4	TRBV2	TGTGCCAGCCAAGGTGTAACTAATGAAAAACTGTTTTTT	CASQGVTNEKLFF
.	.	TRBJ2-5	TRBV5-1	TGCGCCAGCCGAGCTGAGGGTATGGAGACCCGGTACTTC	CASRAEGMETRYF
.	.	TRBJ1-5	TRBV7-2	TGTGCCAGCAGTCTTACACAGGGTCAGCCCCAGCATTTT	CASSLTQGQPQHF
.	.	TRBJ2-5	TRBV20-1	TGCAGTGCTAGAGTACGGATAGTCGAAGAGACCCAGTACTTC	CSARVRIVEETQYF
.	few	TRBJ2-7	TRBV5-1	TGCGCCAGCAGCTTGGAGGCGTTGGGGGACGAGCAGTACTTC	CASSLEALGDEQYF
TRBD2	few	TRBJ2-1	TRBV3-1	TGTGCCAGCAGCCAAGATAGGGGACTAGCGGGGGGCAATGAGCAGTTCTTC	CASSQDRGLAGGNEQFF
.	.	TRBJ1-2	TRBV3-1	TGTGCCAGCAGCCAAGATCGGTCCCACCGCTATGGCTACACCTTC	CASSQDRSHRYGYTF
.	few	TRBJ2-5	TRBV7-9	TGTGCCAGCAGCTTAGAGGGACGCGTGGCCCAGTACTTC	CASSLEGRVAQYF
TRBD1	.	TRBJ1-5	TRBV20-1	TGCAGTGCCCAAAGACAGGGAAGTCAGCCCCAGCATTTT	CSAQRQGSQPQHF
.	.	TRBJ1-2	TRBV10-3	TGTGCCATCAGCAGGACGGGACTCTATGGCTACACCTTC	CAISRTGLYGYTF
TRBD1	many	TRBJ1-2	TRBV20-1	TGCAGTGCTAGAGATACAGGGGACTATGGCTACACCTTC	CSARDTGDYGYTF
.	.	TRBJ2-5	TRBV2	TGTGCCAGCACAAGCCGGGCCCTTCAGAAGACCCGGTACTTC	CASTSRALQKTRYF
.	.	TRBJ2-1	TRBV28	TGTGCCAGCACTTCCCGAAGGAGGGCGGGGACCAATGAGCAGTTCTTC	CASTSRRRAGTNEQFF
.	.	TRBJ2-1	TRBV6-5	TGTGCCACCACACGGGGCAGGGGACGAGGAAATGAGCAGTTCTTC	CATTRGRGRGNEQFF
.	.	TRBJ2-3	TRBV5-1	TGCGCCAGCAGTGACTATCTTGCAGATACGCAGTATTTT	CASSDYLADTQYF
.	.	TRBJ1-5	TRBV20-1	TGCAGTGCTAGGGGGGGGGACAGCAATCAGCCCCAGCATTTT	CSARGGDSNQPQHF
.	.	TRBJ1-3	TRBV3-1	TGTGCCAGCAGCCAAGGAAACCGACGCTCTGGAAACACCATATATTTT	CASSQGNRRSGNTIYF
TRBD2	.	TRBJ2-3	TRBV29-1	TGCAGCGTTGCTACGACGGGGGGGCTGACAGATACGCAGTATTTT	CSVATTGGLTDTQYF
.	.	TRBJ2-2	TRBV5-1	TGCGCCACCTCAGGGACGAACACCGGGGAGCTGTTTTTT	CATSGTNTGELFF
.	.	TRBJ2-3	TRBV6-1	TGTGCCAGCAGCGGAATGACGCGGAATACGCAGTATTTT	CASSGMTRNTQYF
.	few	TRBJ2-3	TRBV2	TGTGCCAGCAGTCTCGGGGGTCGGCGAGATATGCAGTATTTT	CASSLGGRRDMQYF
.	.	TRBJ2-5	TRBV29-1	TGCAGCGTTGGGATATATTTGGAGTACCAAGAGACCCAGTACTTC	CSVGIYLEYQETQYF
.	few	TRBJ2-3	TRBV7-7	TGTGCTAGCAGCTTTGGTTCGGGGGACACAGATACGCAGTATTTT	CASSFGSGDTDTQYF
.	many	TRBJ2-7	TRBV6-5	TGTGCCAGCAGTCGAGAGATCCAGTACTTC	CASSREIQYF
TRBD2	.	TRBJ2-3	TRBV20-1	TGCAGTGCCAGTTCCAGGGCGGGAGGCTACACAGGGGATACGCAGTATTTT	CSASSRAGGYTGDTQYF
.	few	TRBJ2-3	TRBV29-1	TGCAGCGTGACCAGGGGAGGGACAGATACGCAGTATTTT	CSVTRGGTDTQYF
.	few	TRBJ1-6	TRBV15	TGTGCCACCAGAGATGAATTAGAGAATTCACCCCTCCACTTT	CATRDELENSPLHF
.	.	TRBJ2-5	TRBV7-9	TGTGCCAGCAGCCGTCCTTCCCGGGGGCAAGAGACCCAGTACTTC	CASSRPSRGQETQYF
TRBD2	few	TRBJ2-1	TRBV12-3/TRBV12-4	TGTGCCAGCATGTGGGGCGGGAGCTACAATGAGCAGTTCTTC	CASMWGGSYNEQFF
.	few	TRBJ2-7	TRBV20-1	TGCAGTGCTAGCGGACTCCGTTCCTACGAGCAGTACTTC	CSASGLRSYEQYF
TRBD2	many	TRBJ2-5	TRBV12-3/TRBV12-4	TGTGCCAGCAGTGTAACTAGCGGCCAAGAGACCCAGTACTTC	CASSVTSGQETQYF
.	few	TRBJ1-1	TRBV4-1	TGCGCCAGCAATAGTGGGGGGCACACTGAAGCTTTCTTT	CASNSGGHTEAFF
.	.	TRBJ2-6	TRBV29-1	TGCAGCGTGGAAGGCTCTGGGGTCAACGTCCTGACTTTC	CSVEGSGVNVLTF
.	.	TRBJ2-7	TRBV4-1	TGCGCCAGCAGCCACGAGCAACGGGCGACGGACGAGCAGTACTTC	CASSHEQRATDEQYF
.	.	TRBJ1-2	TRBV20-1	TGCAGTGGCCTGTGGGGGGATGGCTACACCTTC	CSGLWGDGYTF
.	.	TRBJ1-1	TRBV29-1	TGCAGCGGGACGGAAGGGGCAGGCCTTGAAGCTTTCTTT	CSGTEGAGLEAFF